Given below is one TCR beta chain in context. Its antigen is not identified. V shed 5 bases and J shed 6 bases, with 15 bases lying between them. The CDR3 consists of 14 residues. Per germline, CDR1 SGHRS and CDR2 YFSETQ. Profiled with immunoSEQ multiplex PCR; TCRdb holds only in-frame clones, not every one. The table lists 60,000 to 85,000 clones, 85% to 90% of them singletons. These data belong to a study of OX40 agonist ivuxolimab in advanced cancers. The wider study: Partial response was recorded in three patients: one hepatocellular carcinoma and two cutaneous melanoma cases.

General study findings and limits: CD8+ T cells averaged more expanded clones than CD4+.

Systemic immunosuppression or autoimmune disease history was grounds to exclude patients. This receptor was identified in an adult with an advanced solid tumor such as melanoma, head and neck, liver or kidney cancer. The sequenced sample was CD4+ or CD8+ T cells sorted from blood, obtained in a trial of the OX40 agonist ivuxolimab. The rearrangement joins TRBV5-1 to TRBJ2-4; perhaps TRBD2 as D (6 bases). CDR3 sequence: CASRPPGLGNIQYF. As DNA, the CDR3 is TGCGCCAGCAGACCTCCGGGACTCGGAAACATTCAGTACTTC.